The present TCR beta chain was sequenced within a study of blood T cell repertoires in COVID-19. About the research overall: PBMCs, B-cell-depleted T cells, or T cells were the source of the cDNA or gDNA that made up the material.

The authors' processing: Amplification of reference gene primers provided the estimated nucleated cell counts. The method was immunoSEQ multiplex PCR; TCRdb's version includes in-frame clones alone and lacks a portion of them. The V and J calls and clone size come from that table; D and trimming were worked out from the DNA. The data show 30,000 to 35,000 clones, with around 90% seen just once and about 21% held by the top ten. This CDR3 has 15 residues. In germline, CDR1 is SGHNT, CDR2 YENEEA. Unmatched junction bases numbered 4, after V lost 4 bases and J lost 3 bases. This TCR derives from a man older than 75 with acute or convalescent COVID-19. Material for sequencing was peripheral blood. The chain carries TRBV11-3 and TRBJ2-3; 10 nucleotides agree with TRBD1. The CDR3 DNA follows: TGTGCCAGCAGCTCCCGGACAGGGGGGACAGATACGCAGTATTTT. It is translated as CASSSRTGGTDTQYF. The full variable domain, its missing parts supplied by reference TRBV11-3 and TRBJ2-3, is EAGVVQSPRYKIIEKKQPVAFWCNPISGHNTLYWYLQNLGQGPELLIRYENEEAVDDSQLPKDRFSAERLKGVDSTLKIQPAELGDSAVYLCASSSRTGGTDTQYFGPGTRLTVL.